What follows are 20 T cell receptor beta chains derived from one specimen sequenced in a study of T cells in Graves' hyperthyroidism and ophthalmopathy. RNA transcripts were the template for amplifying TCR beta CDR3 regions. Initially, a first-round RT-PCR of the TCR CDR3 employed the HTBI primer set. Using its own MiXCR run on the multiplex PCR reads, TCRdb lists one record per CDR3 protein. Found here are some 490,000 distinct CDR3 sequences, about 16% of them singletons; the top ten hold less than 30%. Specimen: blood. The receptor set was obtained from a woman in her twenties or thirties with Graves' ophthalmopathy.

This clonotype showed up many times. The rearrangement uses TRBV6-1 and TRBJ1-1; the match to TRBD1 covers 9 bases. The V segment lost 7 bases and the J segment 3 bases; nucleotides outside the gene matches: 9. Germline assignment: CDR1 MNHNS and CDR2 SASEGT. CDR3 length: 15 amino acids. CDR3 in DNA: TGTGCCAGCAAAACAGGGGGCACGGGGGACACTGAAGCTTTCTTT. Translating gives CASKTGGTGDTEAFF.

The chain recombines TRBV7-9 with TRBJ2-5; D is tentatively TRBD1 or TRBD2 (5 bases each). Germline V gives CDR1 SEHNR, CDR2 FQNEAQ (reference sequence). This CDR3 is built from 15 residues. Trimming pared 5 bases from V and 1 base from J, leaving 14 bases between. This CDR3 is CASSPGTAAQETQYF. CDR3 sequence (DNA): TGTGCCAGCAGCCCCGGGACCGCGGCCCAAGAGACCCAGTACTTC. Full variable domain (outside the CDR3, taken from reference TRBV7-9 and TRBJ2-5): DTGVSQNPRHKITKRGQNVTFRCDPISEHNRLYWYRQTLGQGPEFLTYFQNEAQLEKSRLLSDRFSAERPKGSFSTLEIQRTEQGDSAMYLCASSPGTAAQETQYFGPGTRLLVL.

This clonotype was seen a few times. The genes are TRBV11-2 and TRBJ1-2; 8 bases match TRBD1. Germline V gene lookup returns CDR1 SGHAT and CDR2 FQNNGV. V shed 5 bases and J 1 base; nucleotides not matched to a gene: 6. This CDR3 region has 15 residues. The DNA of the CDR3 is TGTGCCAGCAGCCCGAGGACAGGGTTTAACTATGGCTACACCTTC. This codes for CASSPRTGFNYGYTF.

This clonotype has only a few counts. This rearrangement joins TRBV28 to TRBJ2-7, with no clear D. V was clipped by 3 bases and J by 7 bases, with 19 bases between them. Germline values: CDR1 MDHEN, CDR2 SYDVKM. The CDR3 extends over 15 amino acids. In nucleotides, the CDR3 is TGTGCCAGCAGTTTTTTGGGAAACAAGCGTAATGAGCAGTACTTC. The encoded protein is CASSFLGNKRNEQYF.

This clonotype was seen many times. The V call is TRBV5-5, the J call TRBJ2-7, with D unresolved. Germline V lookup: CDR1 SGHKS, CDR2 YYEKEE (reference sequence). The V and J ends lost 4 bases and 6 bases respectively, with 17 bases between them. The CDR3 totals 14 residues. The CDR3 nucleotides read TGTGCCAGCAGCGGAAATGTGCCTCCCACCGAGCAGTACTTC. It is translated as CASSGNVPPTEQYF.

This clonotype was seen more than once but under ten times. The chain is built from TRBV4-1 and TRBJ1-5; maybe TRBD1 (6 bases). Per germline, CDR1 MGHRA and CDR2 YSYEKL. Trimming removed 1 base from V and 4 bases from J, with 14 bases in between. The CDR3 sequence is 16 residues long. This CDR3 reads CASSQGLGGINQPQHF. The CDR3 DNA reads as TGCGCCAGCAGCCAAGGGCTGGGGGGCATAAATCAGCCCCAGCATTTT.

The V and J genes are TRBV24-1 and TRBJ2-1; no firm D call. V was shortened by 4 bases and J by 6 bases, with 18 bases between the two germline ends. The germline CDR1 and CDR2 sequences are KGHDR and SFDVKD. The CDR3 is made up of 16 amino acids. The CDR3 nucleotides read TGTGCCACCAGTGACACTCCTGCAGATTCCGTCAATGAGCAGTTCTTC. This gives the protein CATSDTPADSVNEQFF.

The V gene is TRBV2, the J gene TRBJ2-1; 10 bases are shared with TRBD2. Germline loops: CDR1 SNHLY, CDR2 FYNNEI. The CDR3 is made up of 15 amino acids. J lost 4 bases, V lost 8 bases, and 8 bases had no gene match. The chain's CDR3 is CASGAGTSAYNEQFF. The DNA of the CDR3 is TGTGCCAGCGGCGCCGGGACTAGCGCTTACAATGAGCAGTTCTTC.

CDR3 protein: CASSLASFISGELFF. In nucleotides, the CDR3 is TGTGCCAGCAGTTTAGCTAGCTTTATATCCGGGGAGCTGTTTTTT. The rearrangement uses TRBV27 and TRBJ2-2; a weak D match, TRBD2 (5 bases). Germline V gives CDR1 MNHEY, CDR2 SMNVEV (reference sequence). V lost 2 bases, J lost 6 bases, and 13 bases lay in between. The CDR3 is 15 residues long.

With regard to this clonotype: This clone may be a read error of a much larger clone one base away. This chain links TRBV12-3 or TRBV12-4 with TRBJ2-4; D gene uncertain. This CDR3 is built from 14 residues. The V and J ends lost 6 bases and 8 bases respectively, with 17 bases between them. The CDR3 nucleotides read TGTGCCAGCAGCCCCGCATCGAACCAATACATTCAGTACTTC. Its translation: CASSPASNQYIQYF.

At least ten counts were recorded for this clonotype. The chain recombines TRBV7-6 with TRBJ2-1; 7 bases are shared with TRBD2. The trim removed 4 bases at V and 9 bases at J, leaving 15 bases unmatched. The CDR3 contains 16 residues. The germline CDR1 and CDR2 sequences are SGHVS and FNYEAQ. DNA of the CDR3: TGTGCCAGCAGCTCTCGGGCGGGAGCGGGCGCGGGTGAGCAGTTCTTC. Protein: CASSSRAGAGAGEQFF. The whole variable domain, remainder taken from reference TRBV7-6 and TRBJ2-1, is GAGVSQSPRYKVTKRGQDVALRCDPISGHVSLYWYRQALGQGPEFLTYFNYEAQQDKSGLPNDRFSAERPEGSISTLTIQRTEQRDSAMYRCASSSRAGAGAGEQFFGPGTRLTVL.

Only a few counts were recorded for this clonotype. CDR3 residues: CASRLLAVGEQFF. The DNA of the CDR3 is TGTGCCAGCAGACTTTTGGCGGTTGGTGAGCAGTTCTTC. The chain has TRBV27 and TRBJ2-1; no clear D. Between the trimmed V and J ends, which lost 6 bases and 9 bases, there was a span of 15 bases. The CDR3 contains 13 residues. Looked up from germline, CDR1 is MNHEY and CDR2 is SMNVEV (reference sequence).

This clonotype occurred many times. CDR3: CASSLERVQDYEQYF. DNA of the CDR3: TGCGCCAGCAGCTTGGAAAGAGTACAGGACTACGAGCAGTACTTC. The V and J genes are TRBV5-1 and TRBJ2-7, with D possibly being TRBD1 (5 bases). CDR3 length: 15 amino acids. V lost 0 bases and J lost 3, with 13 bases in between. Germline lookup yields CDR1 SGHRS and CDR2 YFSETQ.

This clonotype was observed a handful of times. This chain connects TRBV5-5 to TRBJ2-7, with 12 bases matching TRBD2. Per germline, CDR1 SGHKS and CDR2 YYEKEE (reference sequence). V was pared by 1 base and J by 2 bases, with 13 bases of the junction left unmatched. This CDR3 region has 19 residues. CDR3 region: CASSLFSSGRASLTYEQYF. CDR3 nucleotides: TGTGCCAGCAGCTTGTTCTCTAGCGGGAGGGCCTCTTTAACCTACGAGCAGTACTTC.

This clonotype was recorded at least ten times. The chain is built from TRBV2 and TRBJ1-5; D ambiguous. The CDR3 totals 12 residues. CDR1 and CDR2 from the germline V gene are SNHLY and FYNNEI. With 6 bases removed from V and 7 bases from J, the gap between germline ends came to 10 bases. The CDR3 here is CASRVAGQPQHF. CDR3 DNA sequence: TGTGCCAGCAGGGTAGCGGGGCAGCCCCAGCATTTT.

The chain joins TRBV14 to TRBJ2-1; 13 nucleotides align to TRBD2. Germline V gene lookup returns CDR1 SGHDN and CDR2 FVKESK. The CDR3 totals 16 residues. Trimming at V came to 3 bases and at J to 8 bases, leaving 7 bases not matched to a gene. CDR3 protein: CASSHWTSGSTYEQFF. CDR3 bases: TGTGCCAGCAGCCATTGGACTAGCGGGAGTACGTATGAGCAGTTCTTC.

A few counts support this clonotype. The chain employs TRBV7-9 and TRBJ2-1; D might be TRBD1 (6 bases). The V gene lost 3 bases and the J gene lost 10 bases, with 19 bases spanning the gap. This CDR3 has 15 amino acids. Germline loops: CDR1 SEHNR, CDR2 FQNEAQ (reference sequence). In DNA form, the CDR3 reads TGTGCCAGCAGCTTTAGTTGGACAGTTGTGGGCGAGCAGTTCTTC. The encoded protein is CASSFSWTVVGEQFF.

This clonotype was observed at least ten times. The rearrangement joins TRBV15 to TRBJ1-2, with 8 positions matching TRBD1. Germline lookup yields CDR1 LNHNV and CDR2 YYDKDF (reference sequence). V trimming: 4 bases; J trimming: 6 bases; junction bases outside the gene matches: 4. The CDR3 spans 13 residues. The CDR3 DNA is TGTGCCACCAGCAAGCAGGGGGCGCATGGCTACACCTTC. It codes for CATSKQGAHGYTF.

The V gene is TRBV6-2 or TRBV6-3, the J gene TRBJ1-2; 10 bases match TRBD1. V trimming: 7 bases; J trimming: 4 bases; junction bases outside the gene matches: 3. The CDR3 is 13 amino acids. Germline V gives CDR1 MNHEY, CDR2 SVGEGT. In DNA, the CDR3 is TGTGCCAGCATGACAGGGGGCGGCTATGGCTACACCTTC. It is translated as CASMTGGGYGYTF.

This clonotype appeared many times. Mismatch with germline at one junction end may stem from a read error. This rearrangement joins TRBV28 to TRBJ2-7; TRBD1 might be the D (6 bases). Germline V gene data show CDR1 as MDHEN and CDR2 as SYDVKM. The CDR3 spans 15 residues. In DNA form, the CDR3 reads TGTGCCAGCAATTTACAGGGAAGGAGCTCCTACGAGCAGTACTTC. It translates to CASNLQGRSSYEQYF.